These 20 T cell receptor beta chains were sequenced from one sample in a study of blood T cell repertoires in COVID-19 (dated by TCRdb to the early 2020s). Library construction relied on the immunoSEQ multiplex PCR assay. TCRdb obtained this table from immuneACCESS and retained in-frame rearrangements with V and J assigned. These tables miss some clones; where compared with another copy, unresolved V genes account for less than half of the shortfall, and the remainder is unexplained. The sample table records hundreds of thousands of clones; 90% of these occur just once. The ten largest clones add up to over 12% of the sample. Sequences were obtained from PBMCs or T cells enriched from blood (not recorded which). The source of these receptors is a man aged 25 to 40 who had been exposed to COVID-19.

The CDR3 here is CASSPGQGTQPQHF. The CDR3 DNA sequence: TGTGCCAGTAGTCCGGGACAGGGTACGCAGCCCCAGCATTTT. The chain links TRBV19 to TRBJ1-5; TRBD1 matches 9 bases. The CDR3 spans 14 residues. The J segment lost 7 bases and the V segment lost 5 bases, leaving 6 bases of the junction unmatched. Germline CDR1 is LNHDA and CDR2 is SQIVND (reference sequence).

With respect to this clone: The same CDR3 arises from other DNA sequences in this sample as well. The chain combines TRBV7-3 with TRBJ2-1, with TRBD2 matching over 9 bases. Germline CDR1 SGHTA, CDR2 FQGTGA. V gave up 1 base and J gave up 7 bases; unmatched junction bases: 2. CDR3 length equals 14 residues. Here the CDR3 DNA reads TGTGCCAGCAGCTTAAGCGGGGGGGCGAATGAGCAGTTCTTC. It specifies CASSLSGGANEQFF.

The rearrangement links TRBV18 to TRBJ1-1; no reliable D call. The CDR3 covers 14 residues. Germline CDR1 and CDR2: KGHSH and LQKENI. Trimming stripped 3 bases from V and 0 bases from J, with 8 bases between. In nucleotides, the CDR3 is TGTGCCAGCTCACCTTACGGGATGAACACTGAAGCTTTCTTT. It specifies CASSPYGMNTEAFF.

The chain links TRBV9 to TRBJ2-7, with a weak D call TRBD1 (5 bases). CDR3 length: 14 residues. The V end lost 0 bases, the J end lost 3 bases, and 10 bases lay between the germline ends. Germline CDR1 reads SGDLS; CDR2 reads YYNGEE. This chain's CDR3 is CASSVGVGDYEQYF. The CDR3 DNA sequence: TGTGCCAGCAGCGTAGGCGTAGGGGACTACGAGCAGTACTTC.

The chain couples TRBV5-1 to TRBJ2-1, with TRBD2 matching over 7 bases. The germline CDR1 and CDR2 sequences are SGHRS and YFSETQ. J was trimmed by 4 bases and V by 0 bases; bases with no gene match: 7. This CDR3 has 16 amino acids. CDR3 sequence reads: CASSLGAGVLYNEQFF. The CDR3 DNA follows: TGCGCCAGCAGCTTGGGTGCGGGGGTGCTGTACAATGAGCAGTTCTTC.

V is TRBV18 and J is TRBJ2-2, with D possibly TRBD2 on 5 matching bases. This CDR3 has 15 residues. Germline lookup yields CDR1 KGHSH and CDR2 LQKENI. V was cut by 4 bases and J by 0 bases, with 9 bases left in between. CDR3 sequence (DNA): TGTGCCAGCTCACGGCGGGCGACGAACACCGGGGAGCTGTTTTTT. Translated: CASSRRATNTGELFF.

The CDR3 is CASSLFTSGGFTGELFF. CDR3 nucleotide sequence: TGTGCCAGCAGCTTATTTACTAGCGGGGGGTTCACCGGGGAGCTGTTTTTT. The rearrangement joins TRBV7-6 to TRBJ2-2, with 12 bases aligning to TRBD2. CDR1 and CDR2 (germline): SGHVS, FNYEAQ. The CDR3 covers 17 residues. With 2 bases clipped from V and 4 bases from J, the junction kept 5 bases outside the gene matches. Full variable domain (outside the CDR3, taken from reference TRBV7-6 and TRBJ2-2): GAGVSQSPRYKVTKRGQDVALRCDPISGHVSLYWYRQALGQGPEFLTYFNYEAQQDKSGLPNDRFSAERPEGSISTLTIQRTEQRDSAMYRCASSLFTSGGFTGELFFGEGSRLTVL.

This chain links TRBV27 with TRBJ2-1, with TRBD1 identical over 8 bases. The ends lost 7 bases at V and 4 bases at J; junction bases unmatched: 3. The CDR3 extends over 13 amino acids. The germline CDR1 and CDR2 sequences are MNHEY and SMNVEV (reference sequence). CDR3 DNA: TGTGCCAGCAATGGACAGGGTTACAATGAGCAGTTCTTC. As protein: CASNGQGYNEQFF.

The genes are TRBV14 and TRBJ1-1; D is perhaps TRBD1 (6 bases). Deletions cut 1 base from V and 6 bases from J, with 15 bases between. Germline assignment: CDR1 SGHDN and CDR2 FVKESK. There are 15 residues in the CDR3. This CDR3 is CASSQGSWGGSEAFF. The DNA for the CDR3 is TGTGCCAGCAGCCAAGGTTCGTGGGGGGGCTCTGAAGCTTTCTTT.

This chain uses TRBV3-1 (or the pseudogene TRBV3-2) with TRBJ1-2, with D uncertain. This CDR3 is built from 12 residues. Germline CDR1 LGHDT, CDR2 YNNKEL (reference sequence). V was shortened by 5 bases and J by 4 bases, with 8 bases between the two germline ends. The CDR3 loop is CASSYGLYGYTF. The CDR3 DNA reads TGTGCCAGCAGCTACGGACTCTATGGCTACACCTTC.

V and J are TRBV6-5 and TRBJ1-1, with TRBD1 as a possible D gene (6 bases). CDR1 MNHEY and CDR2 SVGAGI come from the germline V gene. The V end was cut by 3 bases, the J end by 6 bases, with 17 bases between. The CDR3 has 15 amino acids. DNA of the CDR3: TGTGCCAGCAGTTATTTGGGGGGGCTAGGGTCTGAAGCTTTCTTT. Translating it yields CASSYLGGLGSEAFF.

This chain uses TRBV7-8 with TRBJ1-5; 9 bases map to TRBD1. CDR3 length equals 15 residues. Germline V gives CDR1 SGHVS, CDR2 FQNEAQ. The trim removed 8 bases at V and 6 bases at J, leaving 11 bases unmatched. For the CDR3, the DNA is TGTGCCAGCGGACTGGACAGGGGAAGAGGTCAGCCCCAGCATTTT. Protein: CASGLDRGRGQPQHF.

The chain employs TRBV27 and TRBJ2-3; a weak D match, TRBD1 (6 bases). This CDR3 comprises 16 residues. Germline V gene data show CDR1 as MNHEY and CDR2 as SMNVEV (reference sequence). Trimming pared 6 bases from V and 3 bases from J, leaving 19 bases between. CDR3 residues: CASSPGRTVFTDTQYF. In DNA, the CDR3 is TGTGCCAGCAGCCCAGGGCGGACAGTGTTTACAGATACGCAGTATTTT.

J is TRBJ2-2 and V is TRBV29-1; no clear D. V was trimmed by 4 bases and J by 1 base, leaving 16 bases between them. The V gene's germline CDR1 is SQVTM and CDR2 ANQGSEA. The CDR3 is 16 residues long. This CDR3 reads CSVVPSFRLNTGELFF. Written as DNA, the CDR3 is TGCAGCGTTGTACCTTCTTTTAGACTGAACACCGGGGAGCTGTTTTTT.

This chain connects TRBV19 to TRBJ1-5; possible D gene TRBD1, 5 bases. The V end lost 1 base, the J end lost 8 bases, and 15 bases lay between the germline ends. The CDR3 runs 15 residues. The germline V gene encodes CDR1 LNHDA and CDR2 SQIVND (reference sequence). CDR3 in DNA: TGTGCCAGTAGTATAGGGGGTAGGGGCGGGGAGCCCCAGCATTTT. Translation: CASSIGGRGGEPQHF.

The CDR3 coding sequence is TGTGCCAGCAGCCTCCGACAGGGTCTTAGCTCCTACAATGAGCAGTTCTTC. Translated: CASSLRQGLSSYNEQFF. The chain links TRBV14 to TRBJ2-1, with 7 bases fitting TRBD1. Germline V gives CDR1 SGHDN, CDR2 FVKESK. V was pared by 4 bases and J by 0 bases, with 9 bases of the junction left unmatched. The CDR3 is 17 residues long.

V gene TRBV27 combines with J gene TRBJ1-1; 7 bases agree with TRBD1. The CDR3 runs to 13 residues. Germline values: CDR1 MNHEY, CDR2 SMNVEV (reference sequence). V dropped 6 bases and J dropped 4; count of bases not matched to a gene: 5. CDR3 sequence: CASRRGGSTEAFF. The CDR3 DNA is TGTGCCAGCAGGAGAGGGGGCTCCACTGAAGCTTTCTTT.

V and J are TRBV5-4 and TRBJ1-4; D is unclear. Germline CDR1 is SGHNT and CDR2 is YYREEE (reference sequence). Trimming removed 4 bases from V and 7 bases from J, with 11 bases in between. This CDR3 contains 13 residues. The CDR3 DNA reads TGTGCCAGCAGCCAATCCCCGGGTGAAAAACTGTTTTTT. It is translated as CASSQSPGEKLFF.

The chain is built from TRBV29-1 and TRBJ2-6; possibly TRBD1 for D (5 bases). With 8 bases removed from V and 0 bases from J, the gap between germline ends came to 17 bases. The CDR3 spans 16 residues. The germline CDR1 and CDR2 sequences are SQVTM and ANQGSEA. Here the CDR3 reads CSPTVSLNSGANVLTF. CDR3 in DNA: TGCAGCCCGACAGTCTCCTTAAACTCTGGGGCCAACGTCCTGACTTTC.

The gene calls are TRBV18 and TRBJ1-4, with 8 bases matching TRBD1. CDR1 KGHSH and CDR2 LQKENI come from the germline V gene. Germline trimming cut 4 bases from V and 8 bases from J; bases unmatched to any gene: 9. This CDR3 is built from 15 residues. CDR3 DNA: TGTGCCAGCTCACTAACCTCCGACAGGGGCGAAAAACTGTTTTTT. Translation: CASSLTSDRGEKLFF.